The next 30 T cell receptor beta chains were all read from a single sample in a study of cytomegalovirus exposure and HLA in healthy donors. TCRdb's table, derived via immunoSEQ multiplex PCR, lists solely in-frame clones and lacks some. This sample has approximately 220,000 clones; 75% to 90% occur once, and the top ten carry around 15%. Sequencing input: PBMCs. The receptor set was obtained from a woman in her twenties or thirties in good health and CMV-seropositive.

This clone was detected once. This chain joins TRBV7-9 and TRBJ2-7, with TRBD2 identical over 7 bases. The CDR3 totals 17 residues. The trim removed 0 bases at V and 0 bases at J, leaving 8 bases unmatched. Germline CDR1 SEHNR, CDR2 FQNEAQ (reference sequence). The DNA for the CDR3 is TGTGCCAGCAGCTTAGCGCCTACTAGCGCGAGCTCCTACGAGCAGTACTTC. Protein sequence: CASSLAPTSASSYEQYF.

CDR3 in amino acids: CASSLLQGGPNYGYTF. For the CDR3, the DNA is TGTGCCAGCAGTTTACTACAGGGTGGCCCAAACTATGGCTACACCTTC. The chain has TRBV28 and TRBJ1-2, with TRBD1 as a possible D gene (6 bases). The CDR3 spans 16 residues. The germline gives CDR1 MDHEN, CDR2 SYDVKM. V was cut by 2 bases and J by 2 bases, with 15 bases left in between.

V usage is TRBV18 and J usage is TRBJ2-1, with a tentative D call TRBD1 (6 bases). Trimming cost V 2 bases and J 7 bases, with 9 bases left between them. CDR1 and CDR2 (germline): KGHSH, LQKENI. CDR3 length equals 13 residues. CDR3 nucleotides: TGTGCCAGCTCACCAGGGGGCGGGAATGAGCAGTTCTTC. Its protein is CASSPGGGNEQFF.

CDR3 amino acids: CASSRQEGAGADTQYF. Written as DNA, the CDR3 is TGTGCCAGCTCCAGACAGGAGGGGGCCGGGGCAGATACGCAGTATTTT. V and J are TRBV18 and TRBJ2-3; D may be TRBD1 (7 bases). The CDR3 is 16 amino acids. Trimming removed 6 bases from V and 4 bases from J, with 20 bases in between. Germline assignment: CDR1 KGHSH and CDR2 LQKENI.

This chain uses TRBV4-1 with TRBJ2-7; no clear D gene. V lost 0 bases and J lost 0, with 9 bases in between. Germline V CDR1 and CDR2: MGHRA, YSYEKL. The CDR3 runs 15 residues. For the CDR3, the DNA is TGCGCCAGCAGCCAAGAAGGCAGTTTCTCCTACGAGCAGTACTTC. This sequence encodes CASSQEGSFSYEQYF.

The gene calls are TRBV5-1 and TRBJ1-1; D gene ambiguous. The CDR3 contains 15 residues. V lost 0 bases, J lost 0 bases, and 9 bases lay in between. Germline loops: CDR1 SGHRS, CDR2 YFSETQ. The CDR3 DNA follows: TGCGCCAGCAGCTTGGATTTAGCAATGAACACTGAAGCTTTCTTT. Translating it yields CASSLDLAMNTEAFF.

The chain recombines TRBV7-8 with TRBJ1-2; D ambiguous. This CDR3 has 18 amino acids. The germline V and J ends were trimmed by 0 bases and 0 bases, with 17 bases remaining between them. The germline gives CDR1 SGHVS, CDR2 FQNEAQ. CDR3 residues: CASSLARRLGGPNYGYTF. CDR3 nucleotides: TGTGCCAGCAGCTTAGCGCGCAGGTTAGGAGGCCCTAACTATGGCTACACCTTC. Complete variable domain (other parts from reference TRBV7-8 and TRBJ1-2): GAGVSQSPRYKVAKRGQDVALRCDPISGHVSLFWYQQALGQGPEFLTYFQNEAQLDKSGLPSDRFFAERPEGSVSTLKIQRTQQEDSAVYLCASSLARRLGGPNYGYTFGSGTRLTVV.

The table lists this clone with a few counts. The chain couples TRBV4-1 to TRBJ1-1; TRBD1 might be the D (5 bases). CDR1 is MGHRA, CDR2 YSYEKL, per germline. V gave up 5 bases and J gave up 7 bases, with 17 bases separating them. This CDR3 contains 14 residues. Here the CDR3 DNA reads TGCGCCAGCAGCGAGGCCAGGGAAATGAATGAAGCTTTCTTT. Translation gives CASSEAREMNEAFF.

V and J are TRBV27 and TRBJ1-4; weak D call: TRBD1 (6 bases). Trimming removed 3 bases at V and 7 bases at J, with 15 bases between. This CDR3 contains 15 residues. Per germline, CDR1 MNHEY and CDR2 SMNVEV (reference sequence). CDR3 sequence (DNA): TGTGCCAGCAGTTTTGGCCAGGGGCGAGGTGAAAAACTGTTTTTT. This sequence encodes CASSFGQGRGEKLFF.

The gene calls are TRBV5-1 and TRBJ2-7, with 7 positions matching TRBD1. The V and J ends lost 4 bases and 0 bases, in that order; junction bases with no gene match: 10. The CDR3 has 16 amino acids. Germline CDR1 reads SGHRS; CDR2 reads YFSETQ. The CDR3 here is CASSITTGANSYEQYF. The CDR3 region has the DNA TGCGCCAGCAGCATAACAACAGGGGCGAACTCCTACGAGCAGTACTTC.

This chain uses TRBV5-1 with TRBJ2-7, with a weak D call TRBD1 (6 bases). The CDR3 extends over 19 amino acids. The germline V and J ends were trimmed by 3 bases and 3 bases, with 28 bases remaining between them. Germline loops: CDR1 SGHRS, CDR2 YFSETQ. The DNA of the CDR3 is TGCGCCAGCAGCTCCAACTCCGGGACACACGACAGCCAGGACTACGAGCAGTACTTC. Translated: CASSSNSGTHDSQDYEQYF.

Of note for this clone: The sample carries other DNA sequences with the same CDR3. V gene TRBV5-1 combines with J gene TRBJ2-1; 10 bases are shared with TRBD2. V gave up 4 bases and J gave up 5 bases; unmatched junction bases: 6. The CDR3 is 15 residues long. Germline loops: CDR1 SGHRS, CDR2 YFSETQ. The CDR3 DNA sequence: TGCGCCAGCAGCCCCGGCCTAGCGGGAGACAATGAGCAGTTCTTC. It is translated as CASSPGLAGDNEQFF.

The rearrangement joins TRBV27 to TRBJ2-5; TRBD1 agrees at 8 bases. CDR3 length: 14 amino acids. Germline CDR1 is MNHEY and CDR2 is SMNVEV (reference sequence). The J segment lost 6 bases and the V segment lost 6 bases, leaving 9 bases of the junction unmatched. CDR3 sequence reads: CASRGTGGLKTQYF. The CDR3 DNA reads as TGTGCCAGCAGGGGGACAGGAGGACTAAAGACCCAGTACTTC.

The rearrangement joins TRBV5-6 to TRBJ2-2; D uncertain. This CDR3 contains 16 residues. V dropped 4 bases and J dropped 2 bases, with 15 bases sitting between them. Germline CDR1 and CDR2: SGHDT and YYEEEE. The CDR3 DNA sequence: TGTGCCAGCAGCGGCTACAGAGTTAATAACACCGGGGAGCTGTTTTTT. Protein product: CASSGYRVNNTGELFF.

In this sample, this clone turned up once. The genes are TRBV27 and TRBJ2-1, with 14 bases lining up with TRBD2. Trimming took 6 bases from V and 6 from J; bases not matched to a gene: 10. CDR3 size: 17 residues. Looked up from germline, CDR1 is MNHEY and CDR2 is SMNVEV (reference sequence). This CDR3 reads CASRTGTSGSLGNEQFF. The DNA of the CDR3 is TGTGCCAGCAGGACCGGGACTAGCGGGAGCCTGGGCAATGAGCAGTTCTTC.

The CDR3 is CASLGFGETQYF. The CDR3 DNA reads TGTGCCAGCCTCGGATTTGGGGAGACCCAGTACTTC. The chain couples TRBV2 to TRBJ2-5; D is ambiguous. V was cut by 8 bases and J by 5 bases, with 12 bases left in between. CDR1 is SNHLY, CDR2 FYNNEI, per germline. This CDR3 spans 12 amino acids.

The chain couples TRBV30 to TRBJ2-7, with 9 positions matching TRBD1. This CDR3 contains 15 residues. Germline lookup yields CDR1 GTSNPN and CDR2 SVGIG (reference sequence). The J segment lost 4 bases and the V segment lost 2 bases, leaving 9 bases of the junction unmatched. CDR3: CAWSPRDRDWYEQYF. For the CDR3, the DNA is TGTGCCTGGAGTCCTCGGGACAGGGACTGGTACGAGCAGTACTTC.

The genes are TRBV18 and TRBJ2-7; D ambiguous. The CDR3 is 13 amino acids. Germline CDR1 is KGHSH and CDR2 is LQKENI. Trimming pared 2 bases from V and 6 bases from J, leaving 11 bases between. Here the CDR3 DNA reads TGTGCCAGCTCACCATCCCCGGGTTTCGAGCAGTACTTC. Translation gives CASSPSPGFEQYF.

The CDR3 DNA sequence: TGTGCCTGGAGTGTTACTCACAGGGGAGGCAGCACAGATACGCAGTATTTT. This gives the protein CAWSVTHRGGSTDTQYF. The chain links TRBV30 to TRBJ2-3, with D possibly being TRBD1 (7 bases). This CDR3 is built from 17 residues. The ends were cut back, 0 bases at V and 0 bases at J, with 16 bases in the middle. The germline gives CDR1 GTSNPN, CDR2 SVGIG (reference sequence).

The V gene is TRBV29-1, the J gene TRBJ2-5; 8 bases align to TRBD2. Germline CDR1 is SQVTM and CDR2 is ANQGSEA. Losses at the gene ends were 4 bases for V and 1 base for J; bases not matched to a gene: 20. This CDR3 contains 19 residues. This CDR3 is CSVATTGHETTSGQETQYF. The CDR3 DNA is TGCAGCGTTGCTACCACAGGACATGAAACTACTAGCGGCCAAGAGACCCAGTACTTC.

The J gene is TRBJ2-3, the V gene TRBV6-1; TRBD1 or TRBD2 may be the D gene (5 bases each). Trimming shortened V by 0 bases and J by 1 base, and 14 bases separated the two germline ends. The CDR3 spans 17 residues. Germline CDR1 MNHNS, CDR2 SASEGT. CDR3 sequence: CASSEALLRDRTDTQYF. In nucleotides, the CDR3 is TGTGCCAGCAGTGAAGCGCTTCTCCGGGACCGCACAGATACGCAGTATTTT.

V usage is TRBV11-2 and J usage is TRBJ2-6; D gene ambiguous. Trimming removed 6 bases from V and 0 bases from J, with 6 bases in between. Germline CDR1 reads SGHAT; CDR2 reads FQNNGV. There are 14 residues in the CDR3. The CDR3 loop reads CASRLLSGANVLTF. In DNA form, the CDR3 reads TGTGCCAGCAGGTTACTCTCTGGGGCCAACGTCCTGACTTTC.

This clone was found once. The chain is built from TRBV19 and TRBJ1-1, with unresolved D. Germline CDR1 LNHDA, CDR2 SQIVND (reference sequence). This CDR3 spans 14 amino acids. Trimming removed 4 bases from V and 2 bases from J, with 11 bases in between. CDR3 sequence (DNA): TGTGCCAGTAGTAGGGCCCCCCAAAACACTGAAGCTTTCTTT. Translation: CASSRAPQNTEAFF.

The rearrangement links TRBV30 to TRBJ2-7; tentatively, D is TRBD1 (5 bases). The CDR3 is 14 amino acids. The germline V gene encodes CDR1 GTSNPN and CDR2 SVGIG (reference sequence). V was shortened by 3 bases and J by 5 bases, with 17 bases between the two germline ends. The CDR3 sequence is CAWSLGPPEHEQYF. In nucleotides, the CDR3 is TGTGCCTGGAGCCTGGGGCCCCCGGAGCACGAGCAGTACTTC.

CDR3 sequence reads: CASSYTGAGANVLTF. In nucleotides, the CDR3 is TGCGCCAGCAGCTATACAGGGGCTGGGGCCAACGTCCTGACTTTC. This chain uses TRBV5-1 with TRBJ2-6, with 7 bases identical to TRBD1. The CDR3 runs 15 residues. Germline values: CDR1 SGHRS, CDR2 YFSETQ. The J segment lost 2 bases and the V segment lost 3 bases, leaving 2 bases of the junction unmatched.

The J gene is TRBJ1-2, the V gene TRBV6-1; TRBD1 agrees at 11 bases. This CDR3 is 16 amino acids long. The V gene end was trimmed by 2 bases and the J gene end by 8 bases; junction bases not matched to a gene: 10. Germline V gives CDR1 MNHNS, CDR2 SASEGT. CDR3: CASSETSGTGGFGYTF. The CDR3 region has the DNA TGTGCCAGCAGTGAAACCTCCGGGACAGGGGGTTTCGGCTACACCTTC.

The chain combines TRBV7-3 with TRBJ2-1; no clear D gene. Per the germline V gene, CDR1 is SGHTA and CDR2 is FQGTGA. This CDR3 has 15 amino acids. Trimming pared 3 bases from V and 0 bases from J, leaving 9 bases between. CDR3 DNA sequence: TGTGCCAGCAGCTTCAACAGAGGCTCCTACAATGAGCAGTTCTTC. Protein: CASSFNRGSYNEQFF.

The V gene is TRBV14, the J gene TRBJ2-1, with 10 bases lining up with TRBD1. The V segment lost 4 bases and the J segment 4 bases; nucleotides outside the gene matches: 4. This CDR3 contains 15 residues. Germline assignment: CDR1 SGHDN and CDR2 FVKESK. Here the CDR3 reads CASSLDRGLYNEQFF. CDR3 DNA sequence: TGTGCCAGCAGCCTAGACAGGGGGCTTTACAATGAGCAGTTCTTC.

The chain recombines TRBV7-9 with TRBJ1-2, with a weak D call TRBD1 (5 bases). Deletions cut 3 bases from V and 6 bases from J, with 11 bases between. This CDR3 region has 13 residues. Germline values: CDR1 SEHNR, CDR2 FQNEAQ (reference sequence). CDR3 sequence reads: CASSLAAGDGYTF. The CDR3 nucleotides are TGTGCCAGCAGCTTGGCCGCGGGGGATGGCTACACCTTC.

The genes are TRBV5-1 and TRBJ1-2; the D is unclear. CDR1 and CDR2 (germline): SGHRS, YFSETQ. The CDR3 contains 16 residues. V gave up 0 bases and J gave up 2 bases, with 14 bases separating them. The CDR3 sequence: CASSLEGRTQNYGYTF. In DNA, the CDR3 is TGCGCCAGCAGCTTGGAAGGCAGAACCCAGAACTATGGCTACACCTTC.